One TCR beta chain is described in this entry. Participants had their cohort set by participant-reported clinical history. This specimen comes from a study of blood T cell repertoires in COVID-19. Study context: PBMCs, B-cell-depleted T cells, or T cells provided the cDNA or gDNA that made up the material.

Germline CDR1 and CDR2: SGHAT and FQNNGV. Trimming removed 7 bases from V and 4 bases from J, with 19 bases in between. The CDR3 covers 16 residues. Authors' processing steps: Researchers report that nucleated cell counts were estimated from reference gene primer amplification. The protocol was immunoSEQ multiplex PCR, while the TCRdb copy is restricted to in-frame clones and leaves out a portion. For V, J and clone size, that table is used; D and trimming come from the DNA. The sample lists about 150,000 clones, around 73% seen once, with approximately 6% in the top ten. The chain is built from TRBV11-2 and TRBJ2-2; tentative D call: TRBD2 (7 bases). Sequencing was done on a sample of PBMCs or T cells enriched from blood (not recorded which). The clonotype comes from a woman between 45 and 65 years old who had recovered from COVID-19. This CDR3 is CASTQRGAAGTGELFF. The CDR3 DNA reads as TGTGCCAGCACCCAACGGGGGGCCGCGGGCACCGGGGAGCTGTTTTTT.